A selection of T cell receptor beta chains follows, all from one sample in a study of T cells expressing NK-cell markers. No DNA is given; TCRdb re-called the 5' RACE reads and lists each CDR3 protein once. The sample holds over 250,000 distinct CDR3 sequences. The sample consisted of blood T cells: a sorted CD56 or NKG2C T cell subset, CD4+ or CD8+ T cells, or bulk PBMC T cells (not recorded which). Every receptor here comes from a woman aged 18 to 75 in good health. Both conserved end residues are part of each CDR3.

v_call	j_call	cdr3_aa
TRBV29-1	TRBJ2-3	CSIHGNTVGPTDTQYF
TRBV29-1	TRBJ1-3	CSAAGSVGNTIYF
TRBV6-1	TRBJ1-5	CASSRGQGGQPQHF
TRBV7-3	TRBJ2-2	CASSLLGEFRELFF
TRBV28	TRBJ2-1	CASSLDSYNEQFF
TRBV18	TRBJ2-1	CASTRAASYNEQFF
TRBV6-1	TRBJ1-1	CASSRDRRDTEAFF
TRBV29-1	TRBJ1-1	CSGRGAGPNTEAFF
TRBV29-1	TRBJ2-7	CSVDKGQSSYEQYF
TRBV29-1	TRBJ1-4	CSATRALNEKLFF
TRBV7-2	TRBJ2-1	CASSFVTSGVAEQFF
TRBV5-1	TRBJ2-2	CASSLTGGKTGELFF
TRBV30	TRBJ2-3	CARSVEDTQYF
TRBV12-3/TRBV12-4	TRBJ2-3	CASTMGVRPDTQYF
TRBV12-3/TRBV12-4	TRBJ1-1	CASCWDRAMNTEAFF
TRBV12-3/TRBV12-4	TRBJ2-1	CASSLGPAGVEQFF
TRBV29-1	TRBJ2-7	CSVGQGIGEQYF
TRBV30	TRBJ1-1	CASYRFEGLNTEAFF
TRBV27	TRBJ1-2	CASSSYIGQARGSYTF
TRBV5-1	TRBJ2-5	CASGEVQGRKTQYF
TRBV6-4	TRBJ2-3	CASSDAGSGTDTQYF
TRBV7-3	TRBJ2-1	CASSWTSGPFNEQFF
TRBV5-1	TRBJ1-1	CASSLPGTGVATEAFF
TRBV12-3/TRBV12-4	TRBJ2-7	CASIGVSYEQYF
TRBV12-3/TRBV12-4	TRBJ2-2	CASRVAGGPGTGELFF
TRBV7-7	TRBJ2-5	CASSFGSSGKETQYF
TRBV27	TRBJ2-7	CASSLSMGQRNYEQYF
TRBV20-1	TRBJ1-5	CSARGGTVGNQPQHF
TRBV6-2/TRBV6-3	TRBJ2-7	CASSSSNEQYF
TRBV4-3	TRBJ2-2	CASSQDGGGDTGELFF
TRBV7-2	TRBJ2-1	CASSLEWPYNEQFF
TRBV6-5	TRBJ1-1	CASSYSGGLTEAFF
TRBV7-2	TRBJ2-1	CASSSQSGFSYIEQFF
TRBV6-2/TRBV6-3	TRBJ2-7	CASSYSRTGDYEQYF
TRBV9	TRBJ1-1	CASSVEGTWNTEAFF
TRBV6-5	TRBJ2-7	CASSYSRAGGAYEQYF
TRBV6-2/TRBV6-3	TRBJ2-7	CASSYSERWEQYF
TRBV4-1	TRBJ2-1	CASTLAGGYNEQFF
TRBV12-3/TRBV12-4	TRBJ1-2	CASSSLSLGYTF
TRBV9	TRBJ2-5	CASSATTVETQYF
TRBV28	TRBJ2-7	CASSRSGTGVYEQYF
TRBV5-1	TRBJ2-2	CASSSRGDTGELFF
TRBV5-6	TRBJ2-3	CASRRDWSRPDTQYF
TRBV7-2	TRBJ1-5	CASSFGARVDQPQHF
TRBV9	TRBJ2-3	CASSVLGLAGTDTQYF
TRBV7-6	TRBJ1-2	CASSQDVGGNYGYTF
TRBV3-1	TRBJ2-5	CACSSRPNPQETQYF
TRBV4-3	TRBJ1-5	CASSLHTGAADPQHF
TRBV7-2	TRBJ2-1	CASSLRQYNEQFF
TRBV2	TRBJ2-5	CASSERTSGRASQETQYF
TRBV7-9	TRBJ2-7	CASSFSIQSYEQYF
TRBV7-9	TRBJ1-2	CASSLAPSTNYGYTF
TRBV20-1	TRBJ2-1	CSARWGFSYNEQFF
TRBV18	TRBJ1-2	CASSPSQGEEDTF
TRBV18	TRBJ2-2	CASSPGATGELFF
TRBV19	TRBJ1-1	CASSIWRTQKHNTEAFF
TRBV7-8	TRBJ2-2	CASSLLGGLTGELFF